This T cell receptor beta chain was sequenced for a study of early T cells in non-severe SARS-CoV-2 infection. V lost 0 bases, J lost 0 bases, and 6 bases stayed unmatched. The CDR3 runs 18 residues. CDR1 and CDR2 from the germline V gene are LGHDT and YNNKEL (reference sequence). TCRdb processed the 5' RACE reads anew with MiXCR; each CDR3 protein has one entry. The sample comprises 29,000 or so distinct CDR3 sequences, approximately 4.8% of which are singletons, and 10% to 13% rests with the top ten. This clonotype was seen at least ten times. The sample taken for sequencing was whole blood. The sequence was obtained from an adult who was a healthcare worker with PCR-confirmed SARS-CoV-2 infection or an uninfected control (not recorded which). The chain uses TRBV3-1 and TRBJ2-3; 10 bases match TRBD2. In DNA form, the CDR3 reads TGTGCCAGCAGCCAAGATCTTGGACTAGCGGCCAGCACAGATACGCAGTATTTT. Amino acid sequence: CASSQDLGLAASTDTQYF.